Here is one T cell receptor beta chain with its context. Its antigen remains unidentified. Base qualities are not provided; no much larger clone lies one nucleotide away. The CDR3 regions of human TCRbeta chains were analyzed by immunosequencing. The original methods were these. Repertoire TCRs were checked for matches against a reference library of SARS-CoV-2-specific TCRs that had been generated using the MIRA antigen-specificity platform. Breadth meant the fraction of unique TCRs that were SARS-CoV-2-associated, whereas depth meant the fraction of total T cells that were SARS-CoV-2-associated. Each spike-specific TCR was assigned to its reactive spike region and to a CD4 or CD8 class using the MIRA data. Log10-transformed breadth and depth values were compared by one-way ANOVA with Sidak's multiple comparisons tests. In TCRdb, the immuneACCESS table is reduced to in-frame sequences with V and J assigned. These tables do not hold every clone; where another copy was compared, an unresolved V gene accounts for under half, and the others remain unexplained. V and J calls and clone size are those listed in that table; D and trimming were worked out from the DNA. Here the sample has 65,000 or so clones; around 84% occur a single time. Of the sample, more than 8.5% is held by the ten largest clones.

This sample was included in a study of T cell responses to AZD1222 COVID-19 vaccine (dated by TCRdb to the early 2020s). About the investigation overall: AZD1222 recipients given second doses at about 4 weeks or at about 12 weeks were pooled, since spike-specific TCR depth and breadth were not found to differ between the two schedules. A total of 233 trial participants underwent TCR sequencing, of whom roughly 210 received two doses of AZD1222 and some 25 received two doses of the MenACWY control vaccine. Trial participants were enrolled into age subgroups of 18-55, 56-69 and 70-plus years, which contained about 150, 27 and 61 TCR-sequenced participants, respectively. General conclusions and limits of the study: Participants were mostly white British, with more females than males. The authors suggested clonal diversity may have been underestimated. After two AZD1222 doses, spike-specific TCR breadth and depth were significantly higher than at day 0 and than in MenACWY recipients. Reportedly, almost half of the unique spike-specific TCRs recognized epitopes lying outside the regions that are mutated in the B.1.351 and B.1.1.7 variants. No day 14 peak-response samples were available, so repertoires were characterized only after the peak T cell response. The vaccine-associated CD4 TCRs covered the entire spike protein, and the dominant responses fell in regions 160-218 and 743-854. Only five to seven AZD1222 recipients were SARS-CoV-2 seropositive at baseline, limiting conclusions about previously exposed vaccinees. The 56-69-year group was small, and its depth increase did not reach significance, likely because of low power.

From cysteine to phenylalanine, the CDR3 is 19 amino acids long. Only the CDR3 portion is preserved as DNA: 57 bases, with reading frame beginning at the first base. The germline V gene specifies SGHTA as CDR1 and FQGTGA as CDR2. V drops 1 base and J drops 0 bases, leaving 16 bases in between. Explained via the paper, the time point label denotes: baseline before first vaccination. Vaccinee samples came from UK trials COV001 and COV002, including a single-blind randomized controlled phase 2/3 trial of AZD1222 (ChAdOx1 nCoV-19) in healthy adults. For TCRbeta chain sequencing, PBMC samples were collected from trial participants at day 0 and at day 28 after the second dose.

The input for sequencing was peripheral blood, taken on day 0 of AZD1222 vaccination. The chain employs TRBV7-3 and TRBJ1-6, with the D gene call left open. The sequence came from an adult in good health. The sequenced DNA is TGTGCCAGCAGCTTAATTTCCACTCCACACAGCTCCTATAATTCACCCCTCCACTTT. The encoded protein is CASSLISTPHSSYNSPLHF.